This T cell receptor (beta chain) emerged from a study of cytotoxic CD8 clonotypes in ibrutinib-treated CLL. In regard to this clone: Antigen: not known.

V lost 4 bases, J lost 3 bases, and 13 bases lay in between. The germline CDR1 and CDR2 sequences are MNHNS and SASEGT. CDR3 size: 14 residues. Study-wide findings and caveats: At ibrutinib response, clonality increased, and at progression it declined back toward baseline.

The protocol was immunoSEQ multiplex PCR, while the TCRdb copy is restricted to in-frame clones and leaves out a portion. This sample has 110,000 to 150,000 clones, with roughly three quarters found just once. The source material was PBMCs, sampled after 12 months of ibrutinib treatment. The chain recombines TRBV6-1 with TRBJ2-7, with a weak D call TRBD2 (6 bases). The sequence was collected from a human donor with chronic lymphocytic leukemia. The CDR3 nucleotides read TGTGCCAGCAGTGGGGGGACTCACGGCTACGAGCAGTACTTC. This codes for CASSGGTHGYEQYF.